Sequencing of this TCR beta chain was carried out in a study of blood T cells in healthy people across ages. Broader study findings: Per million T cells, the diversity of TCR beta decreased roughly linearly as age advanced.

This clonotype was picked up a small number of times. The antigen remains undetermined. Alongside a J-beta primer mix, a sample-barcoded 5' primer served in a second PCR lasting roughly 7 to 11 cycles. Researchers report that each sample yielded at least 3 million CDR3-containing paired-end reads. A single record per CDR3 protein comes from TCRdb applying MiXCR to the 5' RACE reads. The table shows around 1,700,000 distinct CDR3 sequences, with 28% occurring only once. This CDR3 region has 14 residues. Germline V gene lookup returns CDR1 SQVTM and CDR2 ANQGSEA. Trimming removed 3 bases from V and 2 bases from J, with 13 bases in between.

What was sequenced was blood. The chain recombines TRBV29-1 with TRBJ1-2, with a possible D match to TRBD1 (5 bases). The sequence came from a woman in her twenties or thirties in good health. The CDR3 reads CSVERDRGNYGYTF. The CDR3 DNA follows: TGCAGCGTTGAGAGGGATAGGGGAAACTATGGCTACACCTTC.